This T cell receptor beta chain was obtained from a study of cytomegalovirus exposure and HLA in healthy donors. The assay was immunoSEQ multiplex PCR, and TCRdb's table has in-frame clones only and misses some. The table lists around 300,000 clones, about 86% of them singletons. Germline loops: CDR1 SGHDT, CDR2 YYEEEE. The CDR3 runs 12 residues. Trimming took off 2 bases at V and 6 bases at J, with 6 bases between the two ends. From the 120-subject validation cohort, which was separate from the approximately 670-subject first cohort, the donors were drawn. This sequence was found in a young woman in good health and CMV-seronegative. The material sequenced was PBMCs. This chain uses TRBV5-6 with TRBJ1-5; D is unclear. CDR3 sequence: CASSFGGQPQHF. The CDR3 DNA reads as TGTGCCAGCAGCTTTGGAGGTCAGCCCCAGCATTTT.